A selection of T cell receptor beta chains follows, all from one sample in a study of blood T cell repertoires in COVID-19. Measured with immunoSEQ multiplex PCR; TCRdb has only the in-frame clones, and not every one. In the table there are approximately 470,000 clones, approximately 83% of which are singletons. The sequencing sample was made of peripheral blood. The receptors derive from a human donor in a cohort sampled during active COVID-19. CDR3s include the opening cysteine and the closing phenylalanine or tryptophan. A D gene is named only where the DNA matches it firmly. Part of the rows lack a size; the others show once, few, many or a class for expanded clones.

J,V,D,size,CDR3,DNA
TRBJ1-2,TRBV30,.,.,CAWTSDRHDYGYTF,TGTGCCTGGACCTCAGACAGGCACGACTATGGCTACACCTTC
TRBJ2-7,TRBV18,TRBD2,.,CASSRAGGTYEQYF,TGTGCCAGCTCTCGGGCGGGAGGAACTTACGAGCAGTACTTC
TRBJ2-7,TRBV18,.,.,CASSPGGGNYEQYF,TGTGCCAGCTCACCCGGAGGGGGCAACTACGAGCAGTACTTC
TRBJ2-6,TRBV5-4,.,.,CASSFWTALSGANVLTF,TGTGCCAGCAGCTTCTGGACAGCTTTATCTGGGGCCAACGTCCTGACTTTC
TRBJ1-2,TRBV28,.,many,CASSEARLVYGYTF,TGTGCCAGCAGCGAGGCGCGGTTAGTTTATGGCTACACCTTC
TRBJ2-5,TRBV7-2,.,.,CASSLVGGRGKETQYF,TGTGCCAGCAGCTTAGTGGGTGGTAGGGGAAAAGAGACCCAGTACTTC
TRBJ2-1,TRBV7-3,.,.,CASSLTVPGYNEQFF,TGTGCCAGCAGCTTAACCGTCCCGGGGTACAATGAGCAGTTCTTC
TRBJ1-5,TRBV24-1,.,.,CATGGRDSRNQPQHF,TGTGCCACCGGGGGACGGGACTCGAGGAATCAGCCCCAGCATTTT
TRBJ2-3,TRBV7-3,.,.,CASSLRTSTDTQYF,TGTGCCAGCAGCTTACGGACTAGCACAGATACGCAGTATTTT
TRBJ1-1,TRBV19,.,.,CASRTVGGRVNTEAFF,TGTGCCAGTAGGACGGTGGGGGGACGGGTGAACACTGAAGCTTTCTTT
TRBJ2-3,TRBV19,.,.,CASSPLGPSDTQYF,TGTGCCAGTAGTCCCCTGGGGCCGTCAGATACGCAGTATTTT
TRBJ1-2,TRBV5-4,.,.,CASSSTGIHGGYTF,TGTGCCAGCAGCTCGACAGGTATCCACGGTGGCTACACCTTC
TRBJ1-1,TRBV5-1,.,.,CASSYQENTEAFF,TGCGCCAGCAGCTATCAGGAGAACACTGAAGCTTTCTTT
TRBJ2-3,TRBV10-3,TRBD2,once,CAISRLAGVYTQYF,TGTGCCATCAGTCGACTAGCGGGAGTTTATACGCAGTATTTT
TRBJ2-2,TRBV7-3,.,once,CASSLSRQAHISNTGELFF,TGTGCCAGCAGCTTAAGTCGGCAGGCTCATATTTCGAACACCGGGGAGCTGTTTTTT
TRBJ2-7,TRBV27,.,.,CASSPADPYGYEQYF,TGTGCCAGCAGTCCAGCGGACCCTTATGGCTACGAGCAGTACTTC
TRBJ2-5,TRBV5-1,.,.,CASSLEGQGETQYF,TGCGCCAGCAGCTTGGAGGGGCAGGGAGAGACCCAGTACTTC
TRBJ1-1,TRBV18,.,.,CASSPYSSLNTEAFF,TGTGCCAGCTCACCATACAGCTCCTTGAACACTGAAGCTTTCTTT
TRBJ2-2,TRBV11-1,.,.,CASSLLRAGELFF,TGTGCCAGCAGCTTGCTGCGAGCCGGGGAGCTGTTTTTT
TRBJ2-7,TRBV6-1,TRBD1,.,CASSDLQGSLGEQYF,TGTGCCAGCAGTGATCTACAGGGGTCTCTGGGCGAGCAGTACTTC
TRBJ1-4,TRBV10-3,.,.,CAISEAANEKLFF,TGTGCCATCAGTGAGGCAGCTAATGAAAAACTGTTTTTT
TRBJ1-2,TRBV5-1,TRBD1,once,CASSEDRVTGYTF,TGCGCCAGCAGCGAGGACAGGGTTACTGGCTACACCTTC
TRBJ2-7,TRBV4-1,TRBD2,.,CASSTGLAGARFHEQYF,TGCGCCAGCAGCACCGGACTAGCGGGAGCGCGTTTCCACGAGCAGTACTTC
TRBJ2-1,TRBV4-2,TRBD2,.,CASSHLGGTSGYNEQFF,TGTGCCAGCAGCCACCTAGGCGGGACTAGCGGGTACAATGAGCAGTTCTTC
TRBJ1-6,TRBV12-5,.,few,CASGPDGFNSPLHF,TGTGCTAGTGGTCCAGACGGGTTTAATTCACCCCTCCACTTT
TRBJ1-1,TRBV19,.,.,CASRSSVTAFF,TGTGCCAGTAGGTCCTCAGTCACAGCTTTCTTT
TRBJ2-3,TRBV11-2,TRBD2,.,CASSFLRLAGVSDTQYF,TGTGCCAGCAGCTTCCTACGACTAGCGGGAGTGTCAGATACGCAGTATTTT
TRBJ2-1,TRBV28,.,.,CASTPGGSYNEQFF,TGTGCCAGCACCCCTGGAGGTTCCTACAATGAGCAGTTCTTC
TRBJ1-5,TRBV28,TRBD1,.,CASSFTGEGQPQHF,TGTGCCAGCAGTTTTACAGGGGAAGGTCAGCCCCAGCATTTT
TRBJ2-1,TRBV19,.,once,CACSVTAAEEYNEQFF,TGTGCGTGCTCAGTGACGGCGGCGGAGGAGTACAATGAGCAGTTCTTC
TRBJ2-1,TRBV28,TRBD2,.,CASSSIAGDHYNEQFF,TGTGCCAGCAGTTCAATAGCGGGAGACCACTACAATGAGCAGTTCTTC
TRBJ1-5,TRBV21-1,.,.,CASSSRRGMDQPQHF,TGTGCCAGCAGCAGTAGACGAGGGATGGATCAGCCCCAGCATTTT
TRBJ1-3,TRBV19,.,.,CASTSTWAAGNTIYF,TGTGCCAGTACCTCGACATGGGCAGCTGGAAACACCATATATTTT
TRBJ2-7,TRBV12-2,.,.,CASRLASRHYEQYF,TGTGCAAGTCGCTTAGCTTCCAGACACTACGAGCAGTACTTC
TRBJ2-2,TRBV7-6,.,.,CASSLRSWGWGTGELFF,TGTGCCAGCAGCTTACGTAGTTGGGGCTGGGGCACCGGGGAGCTGTTTTTT
TRBJ2-2,TRBV25-1,.,.,CASSGLGPEELFF,TGTGCCAGCAGTGGACTAGGTCCGGAGGAGCTGTTTTTT
TRBJ2-5,TRBV5-1,TRBD2,.,CASLTSGRPEETQYF,TGCGCCAGCCTGACTAGCGGGAGGCCGGAGGAGACCCAGTACTTC
TRBJ2-7,TRBV27,TRBD2,.,CASKGLAGAVGYEQYF,TGTGCCAGCAAAGGACTAGCGGGAGCTGTAGGGTACGAGCAGTACTTC
TRBJ1-2,TRBV11-2,.,.,CASSTGVYSYGYTF,TGTGCCAGCAGTACGGGGGTGTATTCTTATGGCTACACCTTC
TRBJ2-2,TRBV5-6,TRBD2,.,CASSSLAGRLFF,TGTGCCAGCAGCTCGTTAGCGGGAAGGCTGTTTTTT
TRBJ2-2,TRBV5-1,TRBD2,.,CASSLQSSGRSNTGELFF,TGCGCCAGCAGCTTGCAGTCTAGCGGGAGGTCGAACACCGGGGAGCTGTTTTTT
TRBJ2-1,TRBV11-3,TRBD2,.,CASSGGTSGRKEAEQFF,TGTGCCAGCAGCGGCGGGACTAGCGGGAGGAAGGAGGCTGAGCAGTTCTTC
TRBJ2-5,TRBV28,.,.,CASSSGETQYF,TGTGCCAGCAGCTCGGGGGAGACCCAGTACTTC
TRBJ2-7,TRBV25-1,TRBD1,.,CASSEYRQGTYEQYF,TGTGCCAGCAGTGAATATAGACAGGGAACCTACGAGCAGTACTTC